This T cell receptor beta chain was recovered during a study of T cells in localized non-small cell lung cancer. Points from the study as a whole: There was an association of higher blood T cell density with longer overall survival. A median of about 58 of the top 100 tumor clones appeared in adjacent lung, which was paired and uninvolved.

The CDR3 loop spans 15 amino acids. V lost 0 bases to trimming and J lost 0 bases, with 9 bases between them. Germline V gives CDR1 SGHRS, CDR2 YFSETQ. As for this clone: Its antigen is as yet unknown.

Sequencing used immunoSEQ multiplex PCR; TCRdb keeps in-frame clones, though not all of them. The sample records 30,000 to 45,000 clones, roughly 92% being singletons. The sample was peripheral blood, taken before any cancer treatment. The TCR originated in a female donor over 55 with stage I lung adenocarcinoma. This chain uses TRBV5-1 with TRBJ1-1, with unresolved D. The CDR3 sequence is CASSLDKGMNTEAFF. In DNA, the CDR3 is TGCGCCAGCAGCTTGGATAAAGGCATGAACACTGAAGCTTTCTTT. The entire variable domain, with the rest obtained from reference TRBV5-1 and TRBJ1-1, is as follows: KAGVTQTPRYLIKTRGQQVTLSCSPISGHRSVSWYQQTPGQGLQFLFEYFSETQRNKGNFPGRFSGRQFSNSRSEMNVSTLELGDSALYLCASSLDKGMNTEAFFGQGTRLTVV.